Shown below are 29 T cell receptor beta chains from a single sample sequenced in a study of Graves' ophthalmopathy and Graves' hyperthyroidism. Investigators amplified TCR beta CDR3 regions from RNA transcripts. The library came from an HTBI-primed first-round RT-PCR and a second-round multiplex PCR. Each CDR3 protein is one row after TCRdb ran MiXCR on the multiplex PCR reads. Altogether approximately 410,000 distinct CDR3 sequences are present, over 15% being singletons, with the ten largest covering roughly 7%. Input material: peripheral blood. The source of these receptors is a young woman with stable Graves' hyperthyroidism.

In its sample, this clonotype was seen many times. V usage is TRBV11-2 and J usage is TRBJ2-3; a weak D match, TRBD2 (6 bases). Trimming cost V 0 bases and J 7 bases, with 11 bases left between them. Germline V gene data show CDR1 as SGHAT and CDR2 as FQNNGV. There are 14 residues in the CDR3. CDR3 loop: CASSLEAGTNTQYF. The CDR3 DNA reads as TGTGCCAGCAGCTTAGAGGCGGGGACGAATACGCAGTATTTT.

At least ten counts were recorded for this clonotype. J is TRBJ2-7 and V is TRBV5-1; D not certain. CDR1 is SGHRS and CDR2 is YFSETQ in the germline V gene. Trimming shortened V by 1 base and J by 2 bases, and 10 bases separated the two germline ends. The CDR3 contains 14 residues. The CDR3 DNA reads as TGCGCCAGCAGCTTGCTGTCGGTCCCCTACGAGCAGTACTTC. This encodes CASSLLSVPYEQYF. Full variable domain (remainder filled in from reference TRBV5-1 and TRBJ2-7): KAGVTQTPRYLIKTRGQQVTLSCSPISGHRSVSWYQQTPGQGLQFLFEYFSETQRNKGNFPGRFSGRQFSNSRSEMNVSTLELGDSALYLCASSLLSVPYEQYFGPGTRLTVT.

This clonotype was observed at least ten times. This rearrangement joins TRBV7-2 to TRBJ2-2; D possibly uses TRBD1 or TRBD2 (5 bases each). There are 13 residues in the CDR3. Germline-derived CDR1 and CDR2 are SGHTA and FQGNSA. Trimming shortened V by 3 bases and J by 8 bases, and 10 bases separated the two germline ends. CDR3 nucleotides: TGTGCCAGCAGCTTGGTCGAGGGGGGGGAGCTGTTTTTT. Translation: CASSLVEGGELFF.

The V call is TRBV7-2, the J call TRBJ1-6; D call uncertain. Germline lookup yields CDR1 SGHTA and CDR2 FQGNSA. V lost 1 base and J 7 bases, leaving 11 bases between the germline ends. The CDR3 loop spans 15 amino acids. CDR3 bases: TGTGCCAGCAGCTTAGACCGACGGATCAATTCACCCCTCCACTTT. Amino acids: CASSLDRRINSPLHF.

V gene TRBV6-1 combines with J gene TRBJ1-1; 8 positions agree with TRBD1. The CDR3 sequence is 14 residues long. Germline V gene lookup returns CDR1 MNHNS and CDR2 SASEGT. V dropped 2 bases and J dropped 5; count of bases not matched to a gene: 4. DNA of the CDR3: TGTGCCAGCAGTGAAACAGGGGGAGGGACTGAAGCTTTCTTT. Translation: CASSETGGGTEAFF.

This clonotype turned up a few times. Sequence at one end of the junction differs from germline and may be a read error. The rearrangement uses TRBV3-1 and TRBJ2-2; 12 bases are shared with TRBD2. Looked up from germline, CDR1 is LGHDT and CDR2 is YNNKEL (reference sequence). The CDR3 runs 18 residues. This CDR3 is CASSQTQLAGGDTGGLFF. CDR3 DNA sequence: TGTGCCAGCAGCCAAACCCAACTAGCGGGGGGCGACACCGGGGGGCTGTTTTTT.

This clonotype came up many times. The chain uses TRBV11-1 and TRBJ2-2; D unclear. Trimming shortened V by 5 bases and J by 1 base, and 14 bases separated the two germline ends. The germline V gene encodes CDR1 SGHAT and CDR2 FQDESV (reference sequence). The length of the CDR3 is 16 residues. Here the CDR3 reads CASSQPGSKNTGELFF. In DNA form, the CDR3 reads TGTGCCAGCAGCCAGCCGGGTTCCAAGAACACCGGGGAGCTGTTTTTT.

V gene TRBV6-5 combines with J gene TRBJ1-5, with a tentative D call TRBD1 (6 bases). The CDR3 has 15 residues. Trimming removed 4 bases from V and 4 bases from J, with 14 bases in between. CDR1 and CDR2 from the germline V gene are MNHEY and SVGAGI. This CDR3 is CASSWRGEGNQPQHF. As DNA, the CDR3 is TGTGCCAGCAGTTGGAGGGGGGAGGGGAATCAGCCCCAGCATTTT.

The chain is built from TRBV6-1 and TRBJ2-7; 13 bases agree with TRBD2. The germline V gene has CDR1 MNHNS and CDR2 SASEGT. The ends lost 10 bases at V and 5 bases at J; junction bases unmatched: 14. The CDR3 totals 16 residues. The CDR3 coding sequence is TGTGCCATCAGCGAAGCCCAGGGACTAGCGGGACACGAGCAGTACTTC. Encoded protein: CAISEAQGLAGHEQYF.

V gene TRBV20-1 combines with J gene TRBJ1-2, with D perhaps TRBD1 (6 bases). The CDR3 loop spans 14 amino acids. The V and J ends lost 7 bases and 6 bases respectively, with 21 bases between them. Germline assignment: CDR1 DFQATT and CDR2 SNEGSKA (reference sequence). The CDR3 loop is CSGFGRGHRHGYTF. The CDR3 DNA is TGCAGTGGTTTTGGTCGGGGACACCGACATGGCTACACCTTC.

This clonotype was counted at least ten times. The CDR3 region has the DNA TGTGCCAGCAGTTACGACCTCCACAAGCCAGAGGGTTATACTGAAGCTTTCTTT. It yields the protein CASSYDLHKPEGYTEAFF. V usage is TRBV6-2 or TRBV6-3 and J usage is TRBJ1-1; D gene ambiguous. V dropped 2 bases and J dropped 5 bases, with 24 bases sitting between them. Germline values: CDR1 MNHEY, CDR2 SVGEGT. The length of the CDR3 is 18 residues.

With respect to this clonotype: Given the absence of the conserved phenylalanine or tryptophan at the CDR3 end, a read error is likely. The V and J genes are TRBV5-1 and TRBJ1-1; D unclear. Trimming cost V 2 bases and J 6 bases, with 8 bases left between them. The CDR3 loop spans 12 amino acids. CDR1 is SGHRS, CDR2 YFSETQ, per germline. This chain's CDR3 is CASSLDSPEAFL. Written as DNA, the CDR3 is TGCGCCAGCAGCTTAGACTCCCCTGAAGCTTTCTTG.

This clonotype was detected many times. The rearrangement links TRBV5-1 to TRBJ1-1; D gene ambiguous. Germline-derived CDR1 and CDR2 are SGHRS and YFSETQ. The CDR3 has 12 residues. The V end was cut by 6 bases, the J end by 2 bases, with 8 bases between. CDR3 nucleotide sequence: TGCGCCAGCAACCGAGGAAACACTGAAGCTTTCTTT. Translation: CASNRGNTEAFF.

This clonotype came up many times. CDR3: CASSQGTGTFF. The CDR3 DNA follows: TGTGCCAGCAGCCAAGGGACAGGGACTTTCTTT. This sequence joins TRBV6-2 or TRBV6-3 and TRBJ1-1; 9 bases fit TRBD1. Germline CDR1 and CDR2: MNHEY and SVGEGT. Trimming at V came to 6 bases and at J to 12 bases, leaving 5 bases not matched to a gene. The CDR3 spans 11 residues.

This chain connects TRBV30 to TRBJ1-1; D gene uncertain. This CDR3 has 13 residues. Trimming shortened V by 2 bases and J by 1 base, and 8 bases separated the two germline ends. The germline CDR1 and CDR2 sequences are GTSNPN and SVGIG (reference sequence). CDR3 in amino acids: CAWSTSRNTEAFF. The CDR3 DNA reads TGTGCCTGGAGTACTAGTCGGAACACTGAAGCTTTCTTT.

This clonotype was seen more than once but under ten times. The chain is built from TRBV12-3 or TRBV12-4 and TRBJ1-2, with D unclear. CDR3 length equals 13 residues. Trimming removed 3 bases from V and 6 bases from J, with 11 bases in between. The CDR3 DNA is TGTGCCAGCAGTTTTTTCAGCAAGAATGGCTACACCTTC. Its translation is CASSFFSKNGYTF.

This clonotype was seen repeatedly, ten times or more. The CDR3 sequence: CASSTRTYRLPLYF. The CDR3, as DNA: TGTGCCAGTAGTACCAGAACATACAGATTGCCGCTGTACTTC. The chain uses TRBV19 and TRBJ2-7; D is unclear. This CDR3 has 14 amino acids. Trimming cost V 4 bases and J 12 bases, with 22 bases left between them. Germline V lookup: CDR1 LNHDA, CDR2 SQIVND (reference sequence).

This clonotype was seen ten or more times. The rearrangement links TRBV7-2 to TRBJ1-2, with 7 bases matching TRBD1. Germline CDR1 is SGHTA and CDR2 is FQGNSA. This CDR3 spans 13 amino acids. With V trimmed by 5 bases and J by 4 bases, 4 bases remained unmatched. The CDR3 here is CASSARQGYGYTF. CDR3 sequence (DNA): TGTGCCAGCAGCGCCCGACAGGGCTATGGCTACACCTTC.

This clonotype came up many times. The chain employs TRBV6-1 and TRBJ1-6; TRBD1 matches at 8 bases. This CDR3 has 18 amino acids. CDR1 is MNHNS, CDR2 SASEGT, per germline. The V and J ends lost 2 bases and 3 bases, in that order; junction bases with no gene match: 9. CDR3 in DNA: TGTGCCAGCAGTGAAATTGGACAGGGTCATTACTATAATTCACCCCTCCACTTT. Its translation: CASSEIGQGHYYNSPLHF.

This clonotype has a count of ten or more. CDR3 in amino acids: CASKPGRNTEAFF. In nucleotides, the CDR3 is TGTGCCAGCAAGCCAGGGAGGAACACTGAAGCTTTCTTT. The V and J genes are TRBV12-3 or TRBV12-4 and TRBJ1-1, with D possibly TRBD1 on 5 matching bases. The CDR3 covers 13 residues. Trimming removed 7 bases from V and 1 base from J, with 10 bases in between.

This clonotype has ten or more counts. The chain combines TRBV20-1 with TRBJ1-1, with 10 bases fitting TRBD1. Per germline, CDR1 DFQATT and CDR2 SNEGSKA (reference sequence). V dropped 3 bases and J dropped 1; count of bases not matched to a gene: 5. This CDR3 comprises 15 residues. CDR3 amino acids: CSARGQGSGNTEAFF. CDR3 sequence (DNA): TGCAGTGCTAGGGGACAGGGGTCTGGGAACACTGAAGCTTTCTTT.

This clonotype has a count of ten or more. The chain joins TRBV12-3 or TRBV12-4 to TRBJ1-2; 7 bases fit TRBD1. CDR3 length equals 12 residues. The V and J ends lost 5 bases and 7 bases, in that order; junction bases with no gene match: 4. The CDR3 here is CASSHRGGGYTF. The CDR3 bases are TGTGCCAGCAGTCACAGGGGAGGTGGCTACACCTTC.

The rearrangement joins TRBV11-2 to TRBJ2-3, with D perhaps TRBD1 (5 bases). The germline V and J ends were trimmed by 8 bases and 4 bases, with 10 bases remaining between them. The CDR3 is made up of 12 amino acids. Per the germline V gene, CDR1 is SGHAT and CDR2 is FQNNGV. The CDR3 DNA is TGTGCCAGCGCCGAAGGGGCAGATACGCAGTATTTT. This translates into CASAEGADTQYF.

Ten or more counts support this clonotype. CDR3: CASSLGTERPGNTIYF. CDR3 coding DNA: TGTGCCAGCAGCTTAGGGACAGAACGCCCTGGAAACACCATATATTTT. This chain joins TRBV11-2 and TRBJ1-3; possible D gene TRBD1, 6 bases. Germline CDR1 SGHAT, CDR2 FQNNGV. The CDR3 has 16 amino acids. Deletions cut 1 base from V and 2 bases from J, with 12 bases between. The full variable domain, its missing parts supplied by reference TRBV11-2 and TRBJ1-3, is EAGVAQSPRYKIIEKRQSVAFWCNPISGHATLYWYQQILGQGPKLLIQFQNNGVVDDSQLPKDRFSAERLKGVDSTLKIQPAKLEDSAVYLCASSLGTERPGNTIYFGEGSWLTVV.

V is TRBV20-1 and J is TRBJ1-1, with a possible D match to TRBD1 (6 bases). The CDR3 is made up of 15 amino acids. Per the germline V gene, CDR1 is DFQATT and CDR2 is SNEGSKA (reference sequence). With 0 bases removed from V and 1 base from J, the gap between germline ends came to 12 bases. The CDR3 coding sequence is TGCAGTGCTAGAGATTTAAGGGGGGCGAACACTGAAGCTTTCTTT. Amino acid sequence: CSARDLRGANTEAFF.

This clonotype was picked up many times. J is TRBJ1-1 and V is TRBV12-5; D not certain. V shed 0 bases and J shed 1 base, with 9 bases lying between them. CDR1 and CDR2 from the germline V gene are LGHNT and FRNRAP. This CDR3 is 15 amino acids long. CDR3 protein: CASGLVPGWNTEAFF. The CDR3, as DNA: TGTGCTAGTGGTTTGGTACCCGGTTGGAACACTGAAGCTTTCTTT.

The chain couples TRBV5-1 to TRBJ1-1, with TRBD1 as a possible D gene (5 bases). V lost 4 bases to trimming and J lost 4 bases, with 14 bases between them. The CDR3 loop spans 14 amino acids. CDR1 is SGHRS and CDR2 is YFSETQ in the germline V gene. The CDR3 protein is CASSKDPGGTEAFF. The CDR3 DNA follows: TGCGCCAGCAGCAAAGACCCGGGGGGCACTGAAGCTTTCTTT.

This clonotype was seen once. This may stem from a read error, because a much larger clone lies one nucleotide away. The chain links TRBV28 to TRBJ1-5, with TRBD1 as a possible D gene (5 bases). Germline V lookup: CDR1 MDHEN, CDR2 SYDVKM. This CDR3 has 17 residues. The CDR3 is CTSKVGAVRLRNQPQHF. The CDR3 DNA is TGTACCAGCAAGGTAGGGGCCGTTCGTCTTCGCAATCAGCCCCAGCATTTT.

This clonotype has at least ten counts. The V call is TRBV5-1, the J call TRBJ2-2; D unclear. Germline V gene sequence: CDR1 SGHRS, CDR2 YFSETQ. V was cut by 4 bases and J by 8 bases, with 6 bases left in between. The CDR3 extends over 11 amino acids. The CDR3 sequence: CASSDLGELFF. CDR3 DNA sequence: TGCGCCAGCAGCGATCTGGGGGAGCTGTTTTTT.